One T cell receptor beta chain is described in this entry. Its antigen is still unknown. No qualities accompany the bases; no much larger clone lies one base away. Inclusive of the bounding cysteine and phenylalanine, the CDR3 is 14 residues long. The DNA shown is the 42-base CDR3, in frame from base 1. V has 4 bases trimmed and J has 7 bases trimmed; junction bases matching no gene number 4. From a lookup of the germline V gene (reference sequence), CDR1 and CDR2 are GTSNPN and SVGIG. These data belong to a study of patients and donors after allogeneic stem cell transplantation (dated by TCRdb to about 2020). Library preparation used RT-PCR. The listed sequencing device is NextSeq 550. In-frame beta chains were kept once TCRdb had trimmed the public reads at Q25 with fastp and called clones with MiXCR. Each entry merges the rows of one CDR3 protein and shows their most common DNA and genes. Across this sample there are 400,000 to 450,000 distinct CDR3 sequences, with approximately 16% seen only once. Clones ranked in the top ten supply over 6% of the sample.

Recombination linked TRBV30 to TRBJ2-1, with 13 bases matching TRBD2. The sequenced material came from blood, either unsorted or a sorted T cell fraction (not recorded which). The sequence derives from a human donor who was either an allogeneic HSCT recipient or a stem cell or donor lymphocyte infusion donor (not recorded which). It is not recorded whose cells these are; they may come from a transplant donor. The nucleotide sequence is given as TGTGCCTGGACACTAGCGGGGGGGCTGAATGAGCAGTTCTTC. Translated, this gives CAWTLAGGLNEQFF.